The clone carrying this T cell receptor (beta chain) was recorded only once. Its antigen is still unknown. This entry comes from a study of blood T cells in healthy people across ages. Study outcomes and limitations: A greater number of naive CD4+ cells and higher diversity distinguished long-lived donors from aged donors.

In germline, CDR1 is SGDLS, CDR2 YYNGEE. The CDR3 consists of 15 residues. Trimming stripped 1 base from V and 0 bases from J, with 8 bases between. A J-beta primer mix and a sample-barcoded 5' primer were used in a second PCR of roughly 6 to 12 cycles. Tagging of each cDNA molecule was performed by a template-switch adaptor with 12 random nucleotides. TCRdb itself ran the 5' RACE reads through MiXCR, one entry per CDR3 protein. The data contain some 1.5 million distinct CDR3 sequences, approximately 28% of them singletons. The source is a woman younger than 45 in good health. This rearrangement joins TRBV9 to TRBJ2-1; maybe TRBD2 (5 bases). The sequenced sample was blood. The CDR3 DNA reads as TGTGCCAGCAGCGTAACAGAGGGCTCCTACAATGAGCAGTTCTTC. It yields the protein CASSVTEGSYNEQFF.